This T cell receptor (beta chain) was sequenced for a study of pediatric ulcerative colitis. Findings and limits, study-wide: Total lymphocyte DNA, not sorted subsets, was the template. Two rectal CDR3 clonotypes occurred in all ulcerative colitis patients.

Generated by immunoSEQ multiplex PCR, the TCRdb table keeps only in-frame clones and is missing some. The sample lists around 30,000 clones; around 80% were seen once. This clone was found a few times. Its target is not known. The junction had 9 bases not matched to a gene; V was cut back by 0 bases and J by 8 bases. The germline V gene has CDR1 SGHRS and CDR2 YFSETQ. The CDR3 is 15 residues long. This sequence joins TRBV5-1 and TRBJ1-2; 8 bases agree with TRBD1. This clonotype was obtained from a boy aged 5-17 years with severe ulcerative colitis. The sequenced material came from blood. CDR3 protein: CASSLESGGPSGYTF. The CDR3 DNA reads TGCGCCAGCAGCTTGGAATCAGGGGGCCCATCCGGCTACACCTTC.